This TCR beta chain was sequenced during a study of CD8+ T cells in alopecia areata. The germline gives CDR1 SGHRS, CDR2 YFSETQ. This CDR3 is 12 amino acids long. V lost 1 base to trimming and J lost 5 bases, with 7 bases between them. cDNA reverse transcribed from extracted RNA served as the sequencing template. TCRdb keeps only in-frame clones here, not all; method: immunoSEQ multiplex PCR. The sample includes about 180,000 clones, 50% to 75% of them seen just once. The chain is built from TRBV5-1 and TRBJ2-7, with D uncertain. The sample was CD4+ T cells sorted from blood, taken at week 0. This receptor was identified in a human donor with alopecia areata. The CDR3 coding sequence is TGCGCCAGCAGCTTGAACGGCCACGAGCAGTACTTC. It yields the protein CASSLNGHEQYF.